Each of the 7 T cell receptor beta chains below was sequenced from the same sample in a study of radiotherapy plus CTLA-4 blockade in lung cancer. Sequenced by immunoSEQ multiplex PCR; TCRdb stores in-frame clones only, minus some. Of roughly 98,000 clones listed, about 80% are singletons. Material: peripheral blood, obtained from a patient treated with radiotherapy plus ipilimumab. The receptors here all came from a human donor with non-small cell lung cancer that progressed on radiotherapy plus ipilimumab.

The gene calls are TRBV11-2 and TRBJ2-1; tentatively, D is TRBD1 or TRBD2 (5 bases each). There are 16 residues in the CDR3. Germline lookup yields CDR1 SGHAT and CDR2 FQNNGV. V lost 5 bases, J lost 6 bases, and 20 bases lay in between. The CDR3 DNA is TGTGCCAGCAGCATCTTAGGGACCAAGCGAATCAATGAGCAGTTCTTC. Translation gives CASSILGTKRINEQFF.

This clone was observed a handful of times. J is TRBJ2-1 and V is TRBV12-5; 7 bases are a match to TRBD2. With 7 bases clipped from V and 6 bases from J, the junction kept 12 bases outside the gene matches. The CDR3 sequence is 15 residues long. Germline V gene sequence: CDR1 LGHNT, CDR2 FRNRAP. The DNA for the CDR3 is TGTGCTAGTGCCCCGGGGACTAAAGATGTCAATGAGCAGTTCTTC. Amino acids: CASAPGTKDVNEQFF.

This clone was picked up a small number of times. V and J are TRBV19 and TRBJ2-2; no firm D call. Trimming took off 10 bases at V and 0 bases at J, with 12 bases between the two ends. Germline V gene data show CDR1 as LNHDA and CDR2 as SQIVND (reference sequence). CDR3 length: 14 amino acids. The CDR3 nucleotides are TGTGCCACCGCGAGACTGGCGAACACCGGGGAGCTGTTTTTT. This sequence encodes CATARLANTGELFF. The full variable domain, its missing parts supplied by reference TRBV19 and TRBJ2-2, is DGGITQSPKYLFRKEGQNVTLSCEQNLNHDAMYWYRQDPGQGLRLIYYSQIVNDFQKGDIAEGYSVSREKKESFPLTVTSAQKNPTAFYLCATARLANTGELFFGEGSRLTVL.

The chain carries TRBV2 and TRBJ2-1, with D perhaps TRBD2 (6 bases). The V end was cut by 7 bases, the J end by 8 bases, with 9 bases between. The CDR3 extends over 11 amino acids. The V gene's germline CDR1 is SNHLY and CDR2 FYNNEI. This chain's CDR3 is CASTLAYEQFF. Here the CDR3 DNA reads TGTGCCAGCACCCTAGCGTATGAGCAGTTCTTC.

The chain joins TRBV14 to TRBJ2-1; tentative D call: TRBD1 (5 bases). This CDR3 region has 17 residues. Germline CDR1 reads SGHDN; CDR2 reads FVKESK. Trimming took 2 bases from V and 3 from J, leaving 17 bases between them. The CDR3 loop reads CASSQLQGLSHYNEQFF. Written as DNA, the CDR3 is TGTGCCAGCAGCCAACTTCAGGGTCTGTCCCACTACAATGAGCAGTTCTTC.

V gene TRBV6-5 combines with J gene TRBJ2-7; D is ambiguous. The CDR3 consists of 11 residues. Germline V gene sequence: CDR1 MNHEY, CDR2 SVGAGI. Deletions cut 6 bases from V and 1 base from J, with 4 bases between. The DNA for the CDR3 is TGTGCCAGCAGAGGGTCCTACGAGCAGTACTTC. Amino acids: CASRGSYEQYF.

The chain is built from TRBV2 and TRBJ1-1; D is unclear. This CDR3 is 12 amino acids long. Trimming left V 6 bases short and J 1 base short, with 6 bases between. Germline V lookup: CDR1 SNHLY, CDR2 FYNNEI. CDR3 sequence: CASSVRNTEAFF. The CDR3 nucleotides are TGTGCCAGCAGCGTCAGGAACACTGAAGCTTTCTTT.